The T cell receptor beta chain under discussion was sequenced for a study of human T cells and chemical hapten exposure. Study information: Once 0.01% DPC had been applied to the upper back by patch test, readings were taken at 6 days. General study findings and limits: Significantly greater numbers of large CDR3 similarity clusters came from expanded TCRs than from controls.

The CDR3 runs 15 residues. CDR1 is SGHRS and CDR2 is YFSETQ in the germline V gene. V gave up 0 bases and J gave up 0 bases, with 7 bases separating them. This clonotype turned up a few times. The antigen remains unidentified. One entry per CDR3 protein, called by TCRdb with MiXCR from the RACE reads. The data show about 340,000 distinct CDR3 sequences, with 6% to 8.5% seen just once and 7% to 10% held by the top ten. This sample's time point: patch test 1, 2 weeks after DPC sensitization. Treatment noted: therapeutic diphenylcyclopropenone sensitization with weekly scalp DPC. Alopecia patients between 18 and 70 years old and suitable for DPC were used as donors.

The TCR comes from a woman between 18 and 29 years old with alopecia areata. Some clones in this sample may be carry-over from other donors' samples. The J gene is TRBJ2-4, the V gene TRBV5-1, with D uncertain. The source material was whole blood, sampled in connection with sensitization to the hapten diphenylcyclopropenone (DPC). CDR3 loop: CASSLEPLAKNIQYF. Here the CDR3 DNA reads TGCGCCAGCAGCTTGGAACCCCTAGCCAAAAACATTCAGTACTTC.